Below are 18 T cell receptor beta chains sequenced from a single sample in a study of T-cell reconstitution after alpha-beta-depleted transplantation in children. It was with unique molecular identifiers that the TCRbeta library was prepared. In TCRdb, the PCR reads were re-called with MiXCR into one record per CDR3 protein. The repertoire holds around 250,000 distinct CDR3 sequences, 25% seen once, with over 2.5% in the top ten. Sequenced here: PBMCs, sampled before TCRalphabeta/CD19-depleted stem cell transplant. These receptors were obtained from a girl under 10 years old with Fanconi anemia, due to receive a stem cell transplant.

V is TRBV6-1 and J is TRBJ2-7; D call uncertain. Per germline, CDR1 MNHNS and CDR2 SASEGT. V lost 3 bases and J 2 bases, leaving 5 bases between the germline ends. This CDR3 is 12 amino acids long. CDR3 residues: CASSDWAYEQYF. CDR3 DNA: TGTGCCAGCAGTGATTGGGCCTACGAGCAGTACTTC.

This chain connects TRBV24-1 to TRBJ2-2; possible D gene TRBD1, 6 bases. The CDR3 is 14 residues long. The germline V gene has CDR1 KGHDR and CDR2 SFDVKD. V was cut by 5 bases and J by 1 base, with 7 bases left in between. CDR3 in amino acids: CATSAGQNTGELFF. The CDR3 nucleotides are TGTGCCACCAGTGCGGGACAGAACACCGGGGAGCTGTTTTTT.

The chain couples TRBV20-1 to TRBJ1-3; D ambiguous. V was pared by 2 bases and J by 2 bases, with 10 bases between. The CDR3 is made up of 14 amino acids. Looked up from germline, CDR1 is DFQATT and CDR2 is SNEGSKA (reference sequence). The CDR3 sequence: CSARLKGAGNTIYF. CDR3 in DNA: TGCAGTGCTAGACTTAAGGGAGCTGGAAACACCATATATTTT.

This clonotype appeared once. A clone one base away is much larger, so this may be a read error. V is TRBV6-5 and J is TRBJ2-5, with D unclear. The germline gives CDR1 MNHEY, CDR2 SVGAGI. This CDR3 region has 11 residues. Trimming left V 0 bases short and J 7 bases short, with 3 bases between. CDR3 loop: CASSYSTTQYF. In DNA form, the CDR3 reads TGTGCCAGCAGTTACTCGACGACCCAGTACTTC.

This clonotype has ten or more counts. The chain employs TRBV12-3 or TRBV12-4 and TRBJ1-1, with D hard to call. V was trimmed by 4 bases and J by 4 bases, leaving 7 bases between them. CDR3 size: 12 residues. CDR3 DNA: TGTGCCAGCAGTTCCGGTAGCACTGAAGCTTTCTTT. Amino acids: CASSSGSTEAFF.

This clonotype showed up many times. The chain joins TRBV20-1 to TRBJ2-7; a possible D gene is TRBD1 (5 bases). CDR1 is DFQATT and CDR2 is SNEGSKA in the germline V gene (reference sequence). The CDR3 length is 16 residues. V dropped 0 bases and J dropped 3 bases, with 18 bases sitting between them. CDR3 amino acids: CSARDRATDYLYEQYF. CDR3 nucleotide sequence: TGCAGTGCTAGAGATCGGGCGACAGATTACCTCTACGAGCAGTACTTC.

This clonotype has ten or more counts. The chain recombines TRBV5-1 with TRBJ2-5; 10 positions agree with TRBD2. The CDR3 contains 15 residues. Germline values: CDR1 SGHRS, CDR2 YFSETQ. Unmatched junction bases numbered 4, after V lost 4 bases and J lost 1 base. CDR3 nucleotides: TGCGCCAGCAGCCTAGCGGGAGTTTTCCAAGAGACCCAGTACTTC. Protein sequence: CASSLAGVFQETQYF.

Only a few counts were recorded for this clonotype. This may arise from a read error, as a much more abundant clone is one base away. The genes are TRBV24-1 and TRBJ1-2, with 8 bases identical to TRBD1. Germline V lookup: CDR1 KGHDR, CDR2 SFDVKD. The CDR3 covers 13 residues. V lost 3 bases, J lost 4 bases, and 0 bases stayed unmatched. The CDR3 loop reads CATSDTGGYGYTF. In DNA, the CDR3 is TGTGCCACCAGTGATACAGGGGGCTATGGCTACACCTTC.

In this sample, this clonotype turned up many times. Here the CDR3 reads CASLRSGKANEQFF. The CDR3 coding sequence is TGTGCCAGCTTGCGTAGCGGGAAGGCCAATGAGCAGTTCTTC. This rearrangement joins TRBV12-3 or TRBV12-4 to TRBJ2-1, with 8 positions matching TRBD2. The CDR3 spans 14 residues. Unmatched junction bases numbered 9, after V lost 8 bases and J lost 6 bases.

This clonotype was seen ten or more times. The chain joins TRBV9 to TRBJ2-2; TRBD2 is a possible D gene (5 bases). V was shortened by 3 bases and J by 7 bases, with 13 bases between the two germline ends. CDR3 length equals 14 residues. Germline values: CDR1 SGDLS, CDR2 YYNGEE. The DNA for the CDR3 is TGTGCCAGCAGCGCCCTGACTATCAACGGGGAGCTGTTTTTT. Amino acids: CASSALTINGELFF.

This clonotype has a count of ten or more. This chain joins TRBV18 and TRBJ2-1, with D uncertain. V gave up 6 bases and J gave up 10 bases, with 10 bases separating them. This CDR3 region has 11 residues. Looked up from germline, CDR1 is KGHSH and CDR2 is LQKENI. CDR3 bases: TGTGCCAGCTCCAATGGCGAGGAGCAGTTCTTC. It yields the protein CASSNGEEQFF.

This clonotype showed up many times. This chain links TRBV29-1 with TRBJ2-7; no clear D gene. The length of the CDR3 is 12 residues. The V gene lost 4 bases and the J gene lost 3 bases, with 10 bases spanning the gap. Germline V gene lookup returns CDR1 SQVTM and CDR2 ANQGSEA. The DNA of the CDR3 is TGCAGCGTTGTTGGCGCCTACTACGAGCAGTACTTC. The encoded protein is CSVVGAYYEQYF.

The genes are TRBV11-2 and TRBJ2-2; 7 bases align to TRBD1. Germline-derived CDR1 and CDR2 are SGHAT and FQNNGV. Trimming removed 1 base from V and 4 bases from J; junction bases left unmatched: 6. This CDR3 has 16 amino acids. CDR3 coding DNA: TGTGCCAGCAGCTTAGTTGGGACAGCTATCACCGGGGAGCTGTTTTTT. This translates into CASSLVGTAITGELFF. Together with reference TRBV11-2 and TRBJ2-2, the CDR3 gives the full variable domain: EAGVAQSPRYKIIEKRQSVAFWCNPISGHATLYWYQQILGQGPKLLIQFQNNGVVDDSQLPKDRFSAERLKGVDSTLKIQPAKLEDSAVYLCASSLVGTAITGELFFGEGSRLTVL.

This rearrangement joins TRBV20-1 to TRBJ2-1; either TRBD1 or TRBD2 may fit D (6 bases each). Trimming removed 4 bases at V and 8 bases at J, with 12 bases between. The length of the CDR3 is 12 residues. The germline gives CDR1 DFQATT, CDR2 SNEGSKA (reference sequence). CDR3 loop: CSANEGGHEQFF. The CDR3 DNA reads TGCAGTGCTAACGAGGGGGGTCATGAGCAGTTCTTC.

This clonotype was seen many times. The CDR3 here is CSVLGGSSYEQYF. The CDR3 coding sequence is TGCAGCGTTTTGGGCGGGAGCTCCTACGAGCAGTACTTC. The rearrangement links TRBV29-1 to TRBJ2-7; TRBD2 matches at 7 bases. CDR1 and CDR2 (germline): SQVTM, ANQGSEA. The trim removed 5 bases at V and 0 bases at J, leaving 4 bases unmatched. CDR3 length: 13 residues.

This chain uses TRBV20-1 with TRBJ1-5; D ambiguous. The CDR3 covers 12 residues. Germline CDR1 is DFQATT and CDR2 is SNEGSKA (reference sequence). Trimming removed 3 bases from V and 9 bases from J, with 12 bases in between. The CDR3 bases are TGCAGTGCTAGGGAGGGCGGTGGGCCCCAGCATTTT. Its protein product is CSAREGGGPQHF.

This clonotype turned up a few times. V usage is TRBV20-1 and J usage is TRBJ2-5; TRBD1 might be the D (5 bases). Trimming stripped 8 bases from V and 3 bases from J, with 19 bases between. CDR3 length: 14 residues. Germline lookup yields CDR1 DFQATT and CDR2 SNEGSKA (reference sequence). The CDR3 coding sequence is TGCAGTCTTCCTGTTTGGGTGGACAAAGAGACCCAGTACTTC. Its protein product is CSLPVWVDKETQYF.

The chain links TRBV28 to TRBJ1-5, with a possible D match to TRBD1 (5 bases). Germline CDR1 reads MDHEN; CDR2 reads SYDVKM. Trimming cost V 1 base and J 0 bases, with 7 bases left between them. The CDR3 extends over 15 amino acids. The DNA for the CDR3 is TGTGCCAGCAGTTTATTCGGGGCTAGCAATCAGCCCCAGCATTTT. Translated, it gives CASSLFGASNQPQHF.